Shown below are 13 T cell receptor beta chains from a single sample sequenced in a study of shared clonotypes between healthy human individuals. Clones were sequenced by immunoSEQ multiplex PCR, and TCRdb holds only the in-frame ones, with some missing. The repertoire holds under 2,000,000 clones, with 85% to 95% as singletons. Naive CD8 cells, CD45RO-negative and positively selected for CCR7, excluded terminally differentiated effector memory CD45RA+ cells. The specimen sequenced was naive CD8+ T cells sorted from blood. The receptor set was obtained from a man aged 18 to 35 in good health.

V gene TRBV5-6 combines with J gene TRBJ2-7; D perhaps matches TRBD2 (7 bases). Germline lookup yields CDR1 SGHDT and CDR2 YYEEEE. The CDR3 is made up of 15 amino acids. Between the trimmed V and J ends, which lost 2 bases and 0 bases, there was a span of 12 bases. CDR3 in amino acids: CASSLGGVSSYEQYF. CDR3 DNA sequence: TGTGCCAGCAGCTTAGGGGGGGTTAGCTCCTACGAGCAGTACTTC.

V gene TRBV30 combines with J gene TRBJ2-7; TRBD1 or TRBD2 may be the D gene (6 bases each). Germline-derived CDR1 and CDR2 are GTSNPN and SVGIG (reference sequence). V lost 3 bases to trimming and J lost 4 bases, with 10 bases between them. The CDR3 loop spans 12 amino acids. CDR3 coding DNA: TGTGCCTGGAGGGGGGCGGGGTACGAGCAGTACTTC. Translation: CAWRGAGYEQYF.

The chain employs TRBV6-6 and TRBJ2-5, with 9 positions matching TRBD1. With 7 bases clipped from V and 5 bases from J, the junction kept 11 bases outside the gene matches. CDR1 is MNHNY and CDR2 is SVGAGI in the germline V gene (reference sequence). The CDR3 is made up of 15 amino acids. The CDR3 loop is CASNPDRGGRETQYF. In DNA, the CDR3 is TGTGCCAGCAATCCCGACAGGGGGGGTCGGGAGACCCAGTACTTC.

This rearrangement joins TRBV9 to TRBJ1-1; D not resolved. Between the trimmed V and J ends, which lost 3 bases and 0 bases, there was a span of 9 bases. The CDR3 length is 14 residues. CDR1 is SGDLS, CDR2 YYNGEE, per germline. The CDR3 DNA reads as TGTGCCAGCAGCGACGGCGGTATGAACACTGAAGCTTTCTTT. It specifies CASSDGGMNTEAFF. Using reference TRBV9 and TRBJ1-1 for the parts outside the CDR3, the full variable domain is DSGVTQTPKHLITATGQRVTLRCSPRSGDLSVYWYQQSLDQGLQFLIQYYNGEERAKGNILERFSAQQFPDLHSELNLSSLELGDSALYFCASSDGGMNTEAFFGQGTRLTVV.

The chain is built from TRBV18 and TRBJ1-1, with a possible D match to TRBD1 (6 bases). CDR3 size: 15 residues. Per the germline V gene, CDR1 is KGHSH and CDR2 is LQKENI. Trimming removed 3 bases from V and 8 bases from J, with 19 bases in between. The DNA for the CDR3 is TGTGCCAGCTCACCCGGGACACTCCTTTATGGCGAAGCTTTCTTT. Residues: CASSPGTLLYGEAFF.

To note about this clone: A read error may produce the germline difference seen at one junction end. This chain joins TRBV7-7 and TRBJ2-3; D not resolved. CDR3 length: 14 residues. CDR1 and CDR2 from the germline V gene are SSHAT and FNYEAQ (reference sequence). CDR3 coding DNA: TGTGCTAGCAGCCCGATGACCAGCACAGATACGCAGTATTTT. It specifies CASSPMTSTDTQYF.

The genes are TRBV7-9 and TRBJ2-2; unclear D gene. The CDR3 length is 11 residues. The V end was cut by 6 bases, the J end by 3 bases, with 2 bases between. Germline V lookup: CDR1 SEHNR, CDR2 FQNEAQ (reference sequence). The CDR3 DNA reads as TGTGCCAGCAGGGACACCGGGGAGCTGTTTTTT. It specifies CASRDTGELFF.

A single count supports this clone. The rearrangement links TRBV10-2 to TRBJ2-7; 8 bases are shared with TRBD2. V dropped 4 bases and J dropped 4; count of bases not matched to a gene: 3. This CDR3 contains 13 residues. CDR1 is WSHSY, CDR2 SAAADI, per germline. The CDR3 region has the DNA TGCGCCAGCAGTGGCGGGGGGACATACGAGCAGTACTTC. Translation: CASSGGGTYEQYF.

The CDR3 sequence is CASSLYLSYNTEAFF. CDR3 DNA: TGTGCCAGCAGTTTATACCTTTCGTATAACACTGAAGCTTTCTTT. V is TRBV28 and J is TRBJ1-1; D gene unclear. Trimming removed 1 base at V and 2 bases at J, with 11 bases between. The germline V gene encodes CDR1 MDHEN and CDR2 SYDVKM. This CDR3 is built from 15 residues.

This chain joins TRBV11-2 and TRBJ2-5; 9 positions agree with TRBD2. This CDR3 is 18 amino acids long. CDR1 is SGHAT, CDR2 FQNNGV, per germline. Losses at the gene ends were 0 bases for V and 7 bases for J; bases not matched to a gene: 15. The chain's CDR3 is CASSLESGSGGISGTQYF. DNA of the CDR3: TGTGCCAGCAGCTTAGAAAGCGGTAGCGGGGGAATCTCAGGGACCCAGTACTTC. Combining the CDR3 with reference TRBV11-2 and TRBJ2-5 gives the whole variable domain EAGVAQSPRYKIIEKRQSVAFWCNPISGHATLYWYQQILGQGPKLLIQFQNNGVVDDSQLPKDRFSAERLKGVDSTLKIQPAKLEDSAVYLCASSLESGSGGISGTQYFGPGTRLLVL.

This clone was detected only once. The chain links TRBV2 to TRBJ2-1; D remains unclear. The V gene's germline CDR1 is SNHLY and CDR2 FYNNEI. There are 13 residues in the CDR3. The V end lost 6 bases, the J end lost 4 bases, and 10 bases lay between the germline ends. The CDR3 coding sequence is TGTGCCAGCAGCCATCCCGGGTACAATGAGCAGTTCTTC. Its protein is CASSHPGYNEQFF.

In regard to this clone: Other DNA sequences in this sample translate to the same CDR3. The chain couples TRBV6-5 to TRBJ2-1; 8 positions match TRBD2. Germline V gives CDR1 MNHEY, CDR2 SVGAGI. This CDR3 is 14 amino acids long. Trimming cost V 2 bases and J 4 bases; bases outside gene matches: 1. The CDR3 loop reads CASSYRGGYNEQFF. The CDR3 DNA follows: TGTGCCAGCAGTTACCGGGGGGGTTACAATGAGCAGTTCTTC.

This clone was observed a few times. The chain recombines TRBV5-6 with TRBJ1-2, with a possible D match to TRBD1 (5 bases). The germline V and J ends were trimmed by 0 bases and 6 bases, with 9 bases remaining between them. The CDR3 has 13 amino acids. CDR1 SGHDT and CDR2 YYEEEE come from the germline V gene. The CDR3 DNA reads as TGTGCCAGCAGCTTGGCCGTGGACAATGGCTACACCTTC. Protein: CASSLAVDNGYTF.